The clone carrying this T cell receptor beta chain has a handful of counts. As yet, its antigen is unknown. The data were taken from a study of T-cell memory formation after mild COVID-19. Study context: TCR clusters were mostly confined to one donor each.

TCRdb ran MiXCR on the 5' RACE reads and lists one entry per CDR3 protein. The data hold roughly 480,000 distinct CDR3 sequences, with about 23% observed a single time. The study's findings and limits: Pre-infection memory contained some responding clones, which suggested that cross-reactive memory had joined. CD4+ contracting clones lay mainly in CM and EM, CD8+ ones in EMRA.

V was clipped by 5 bases and J by 7 bases; unmatched bases: 8. The CDR3 contains 15 residues. CDR1 is MNHNS and CDR2 is SASEGT in the germline V gene. The sequenced sample was PBMCs or a T cell subset sorted from them (not recorded which). The sequence came from an adult woman who had mild COVID-19 (a few samples of this study predate the infection). Cell type and time point are not known. The chain combines TRBV6-1 with TRBJ2-7, with 13 bases matching TRBD2. CDR3 bases: TGTGCCAGCAGTTCCCTGGGGACTAGCGGGATGGAGCAGTACTTC. Protein: CASSSLGTSGMEQYF.